Listed here are 27 T cell receptor beta chains from one sample, sequenced in a study of T-cell reconstitution after alpha-beta-depleted transplantation in children. The TCRbeta library incorporated unique molecular identifiers. TCRdb called the PCR reads again in MiXCR, with one record for every CDR3 protein. The data contain roughly 200,000 distinct CDR3 sequences, roughly 8.1% of them singletons. The specimen was PBMCs, mostly from graft donor cells, collected 360 days after TCRalphabeta/CD19-depleted stem cell transplant. The receptors shown here come from a male patient between 2 and 10 years old who had a stem cell transplant for acute myeloid leukemia, so the T cells may come from the graft donor.

This clonotype was counted ten times or more. The rearrangement joins TRBV7-2 to TRBJ2-2, with unresolved D. Germline V gene sequence: CDR1 SGHTA, CDR2 FQGNSA. The CDR3 covers 15 residues. The V gene lost 2 bases and the J gene lost 1 base, with 8 bases spanning the gap. CDR3 bases: TGTGCCAGCAGCTTAATAGGGCAGAACACCGGGGAGCTGTTTTTT. Residues: CASSLIGQNTGELFF.

This clonotype was observed a few times. The chain has TRBV9 and TRBJ2-2, with D possibly TRBD2 on 5 matching bases. Per germline, CDR1 SGDLS and CDR2 YYNGEE. The length of the CDR3 is 18 residues. V lost 0 bases and J 6 bases, leaving 21 bases between the germline ends. CDR3 nucleotide sequence: TGTGCCAGCAGCGTAGAAACGGGGTGGGGTCCGAAGGCCGGGGAGCTGTTTTTT. Translation: CASSVETGWGPKAGELFF.

Many counts were recorded for this clonotype. The rearrangement joins TRBV20-1 to TRBJ2-5, with unresolved D. Germline V gene lookup returns CDR1 DFQATT and CDR2 SNEGSKA (reference sequence). The V and J ends lost 1 base and 2 bases respectively, with 11 bases between them. The CDR3 has 14 residues. CDR3 bases: TGCAGTGCTAGAGGAGCTCGACCACAAGAGACCCAGTACTTC. This encodes CSARGARPQETQYF.

This clonotype has a count of ten or more. The rearrangement joins TRBV4-3 to TRBJ2-5; tentatively, D is TRBD1 (6 bases). The germline V gene has CDR1 LGHNA and CDR2 YSLEER. The CDR3 totals 16 residues. V lost 0 bases and J lost 2, with 13 bases in between. The CDR3 is CASSQDFGTPQETQYF. CDR3 in DNA: TGCGCCAGCAGCCAAGATTTCGGGACACCTCAAGAGACCCAGTACTTC.

This clonotype has a handful of counts. The chain is built from TRBV4-3 and TRBJ2-7; 12 bases are shared with TRBD2. With V trimmed by 4 bases and J by 5 bases, 3 bases remained unmatched. The CDR3 covers 14 residues. CDR1 is LGHNA and CDR2 is YSLEER in the germline V gene. CDR3 residues: CASSPGLAGNEQYF. In DNA, the CDR3 is TGCGCCAGCAGCCCAGGACTAGCGGGAAACGAGCAGTACTTC.

This clonotype was counted at least ten times. This rearrangement joins TRBV20-1 to TRBJ2-1; D is undetermined. Trimming cost V 3 bases and J 0 bases, with 12 bases left between them. Germline CDR1 and CDR2: DFQATT and SNEGSKA (reference sequence). This CDR3 has 15 amino acids. The chain's CDR3 is CSARSDPSSYNEQFF. CDR3 DNA sequence: TGCAGTGCTAGGTCGGACCCGAGCTCCTACAATGAGCAGTTCTTC.

The sample holds many counts of this clonotype. The rearrangement uses TRBV7-8 and TRBJ2-7, with no clear D. Trimming shortened V by 3 bases and J by 3 bases, and 12 bases separated the two germline ends. CDR1 SGHVS and CDR2 FQNEAQ come from the germline V gene. The length of the CDR3 is 14 residues. CDR3 sequence reads: CASSLELINYEQYF. CDR3 nucleotides: TGTGCCAGCAGCTTGGAACTGATCAACTACGAGCAGTACTTC.

The V gene is TRBV4-2, the J gene TRBJ2-1; 9 nucleotides match TRBD1. The CDR3 contains 15 residues. The germline CDR1 and CDR2 sequences are LGHNA and YNFKEQ. Unmatched junction bases numbered 2, after V lost 3 bases and J lost 2 bases. The CDR3 spells CASSQGQGTYNEQFF. Here the CDR3 DNA reads TGTGCCAGCAGCCAGGGACAGGGTACCTACAATGAGCAGTTCTTC.

This clonotype has ten or more counts. This rearrangement joins TRBV10-3 to TRBJ2-3; D possibly corresponds to TRBD2 (5 bases). Per the germline V gene, CDR1 is ENHRY and CDR2 is SYGVKD. The V end lost 6 bases, the J end lost 0 bases, and 13 bases lay between the germline ends. CDR3 size: 15 residues. CDR3 in DNA: TGTGCCATCAGCGGGATCTATTCTAGCACAGATACGCAGTATTTT. Protein product: CAISGIYSSTDTQYF.

The J gene is TRBJ2-1, the V gene TRBV4-3; D perhaps matches TRBD2 (5 bases). The germline V gene encodes CDR1 LGHNA and CDR2 YSLEER. The CDR3 is made up of 14 amino acids. The V end lost 4 bases, the J end lost 6 bases, and 13 bases lay between the germline ends. The CDR3 DNA reads as TGCGCCAGCAGCCCCCGGGCTAGCCGCAATGAGCAGTTCTTC. It encodes CASSPRASRNEQFF.

Here the CDR3 reads CASSPRGQENTDTQYF. In nucleotides, the CDR3 is TGTGCCAGCAGCCCTCGGGGCCAAGAGAACACAGATACGCAGTATTTT. The chain uses TRBV7-9 and TRBJ2-3, with D perhaps assigned TRBD1 or TRBD2 (5 bases each). CDR3 length equals 16 residues. Germline V gene sequence: CDR1 SEHNR, CDR2 FQNEAQ (reference sequence). The ends were cut back, 5 bases at V and 2 bases at J, with 17 bases in the middle.

The CDR3 DNA reads as TGTGCCAGCAGCGTGGAGAGATTGAACACCGGGGAGCTGTTTTTT. It encodes CASSVERLNTGELFF. This chain links TRBV5-4 with TRBJ2-2; no firm D call. Trimming removed 4 bases at V and 1 base at J, with 11 bases between. Looked up from germline, CDR1 is SGHNT and CDR2 is YYREEE (reference sequence). The CDR3 has 15 amino acids.

J is TRBJ2-1 and V is TRBV6-1, with TRBD2 identical over 13 bases. This CDR3 comprises 14 residues. Germline CDR1 is MNHNS and CDR2 is SASEGT. V lost 5 bases, J lost 6 bases, and 1 base stayed unmatched. The DNA for the CDR3 is TGTGCCAGCAGTCGGACTAGCGGGGGCAATGAGCAGTTCTTC. Amino acid sequence: CASSRTSGGNEQFF.

This clonotype was counted between two and nine times. The rearrangement links TRBV21-1 to TRBJ2-1; the table gives TRBD1 as D, unverified against the DNA. TRBV21-1 is recorded as a pseudogene. This CDR3 region has 17 residues. The CDR3 DNA follows: TGTGCCAGCCGCTCTAGAGCACCTCACACAGGGTCGGATGAGCAGTTCTTC. As protein: CASRSRAPHTGSDEQFF.

The genes are TRBV29-1 and TRBJ1-5; weak D call: TRBD1 (6 bases). V was shortened by 1 base and J by 0 bases, with 19 bases between the two germline ends. The CDR3 sequence is 18 residues long. Germline CDR1 is SQVTM and CDR2 is ANQGSEA. The CDR3 DNA sequence: TGCAGCGTTGAAGCCCGTCAACAGGGAGATTATAGCAATCAGCCCCAGCATTTT. As protein: CSVEARQQGDYSNQPQHF.

This clonotype was observed many times. The genes are TRBV27 and TRBJ1-2; a possible D gene is TRBD1 (5 bases). The CDR3 is 15 amino acids. Germline lookup yields CDR1 MNHEY and CDR2 SMNVEV (reference sequence). The V end was cut by 0 bases, the J end by 3 bases, with 11 bases between. The CDR3 DNA reads as TGTGCCAGCAGTTTATCACCAGGGCATCACTATGGCTACACCTTC. Amino acids: CASSLSPGHHYGYTF.

The chain is built from TRBV4-2 and TRBJ1-2; D is uncertain. This CDR3 spans 14 amino acids. V was shortened by 0 bases and J by 3 bases, with 8 bases between the two germline ends. CDR1 and CDR2 (germline): LGHNA, YNFKEQ. The CDR3 reads CASSQDMRDYGYTF. In DNA, the CDR3 is TGTGCCAGCAGCCAAGATATGCGGGACTATGGCTACACCTTC.

This clonotype was counted between two and nine times. The gene calls are TRBV5-1 and TRBJ2-3; 7 bases map to TRBD1. The CDR3 sequence is 17 residues long. The germline CDR1 and CDR2 sequences are SGHRS and YFSETQ. The trim removed 7 bases at V and 0 bases at J, leaving 14 bases unmatched. CDR3 amino acids: CASSDSRGGPSTDTQYF. For the CDR3, the DNA is TGCGCCAGCTCAGATTCCCGAGGGGGCCCTAGCACAGATACGCAGTATTTT.

This clonotype was observed many times. The chain carries TRBV12-3 or TRBV12-4 and TRBJ2-2; D ambiguous. Trimming took 5 bases from V and 6 from J, leaving 13 bases between them. The CDR3 is 14 residues long. CDR3 bases: TGTGCCAGCAGTACCTTCTGGGGTTCCGGGGAGCTGTTTTTT. This sequence encodes CASSTFWGSGELFF.

This clonotype was found many times. The chain carries TRBV18 and TRBJ2-7; D gene ambiguous. The CDR3 length is 11 residues. V shed 8 bases and J shed 2 bases, with 7 bases lying between them. Per germline, CDR1 KGHSH and CDR2 LQKENI. DNA for the CDR3: TGTGCCAGCCAGCAGACCTACGAGCAGTACTTC. This codes for CASQQTYEQYF.

This clonotype was seen a few times. This chain links TRBV3-1 with TRBJ2-3, with 8 bases lining up with TRBD2. The junction had 3 bases not matched to a gene; V was cut back by 1 base and J by 3 bases. Germline-derived CDR1 and CDR2 are LGHDT and YNNKEL (reference sequence). The CDR3 extends over 15 amino acids. The CDR3 reads CASSQGREGTDTQYF. CDR3 bases: TGTGCCAGCAGCCAAGGCCGGGAGGGGACAGATACGCAGTATTTT.

This clonotype was detected many times. The rearrangement joins TRBV7-9 to TRBJ1-3; D not resolved. The CDR3 sequence is 10 residues long. Germline V gene lookup returns CDR1 SEHNR and CDR2 FQNEAQ (reference sequence). Trimming took 10 bases from V and 4 from J, leaving 5 bases between them. Here the CDR3 reads CATEGNTIYF. The CDR3 region has the DNA TGTGCCACCGAGGGAAACACCATATATTTT.

This clonotype was seen only a few times. The chain joins TRBV7-2 to TRBJ1-5, with 7 bases aligning to TRBD1. V dropped 5 bases and J dropped 4; count of bases not matched to a gene: 8. Per the germline V gene, CDR1 is SGHTA and CDR2 is FQGNSA. CDR3 size: 15 residues. CDR3 amino acids: CASSRDRLRNQPQHF. The CDR3 coding sequence is TGTGCCAGCAGCAGGGACAGATTGAGGAATCAGCCCCAGCATTTT.

The chain has TRBV12-3 or TRBV12-4 and TRBJ2-4; the D is unclear. The V end was cut by 5 bases, the J end by 0 bases, with 14 bases between. CDR3 length: 16 amino acids. CDR3 DNA: TGTGCCAGCAGTCCCTCCCCCACCATAGCCAAAAACATTCAGTACTTC. This codes for CASSPSPTIAKNIQYF.

The J gene is TRBJ2-3, the V gene TRBV12-3 or TRBV12-4; D is perhaps TRBD1 (5 bases). With 5 bases removed from V and 0 bases from J, the gap between germline ends came to 24 bases. The CDR3 contains 19 residues. CDR3 sequence (DNA): TGTGCCAGCAGTCCCCGGGCAGGGAATCTCCCCGTTAGCACAGATACGCAGTATTTT. Translating it yields CASSPRAGNLPVSTDTQYF.

J is TRBJ2-2 and V is TRBV5-1; perhaps D is TRBD1 or TRBD2 (5 bases each). This CDR3 has 15 residues. The V gene lost 4 bases and the J gene lost 4 bases, with 14 bases spanning the gap. CDR1 and CDR2 from the germline V gene are SGHRS and YFSETQ. CDR3 DNA: TGCGCCAGCAGCGGTATCGGGACCTTCACCGGGGAGCTGTTTTTT. Protein: CASSGIGTFTGELFF.

Many counts were recorded for this clonotype. This chain uses TRBV7-9 with TRBJ2-7; weak D call: TRBD2 (5 bases). Germline lookup yields CDR1 SEHNR and CDR2 FQNEAQ (reference sequence). Trimming left V 2 bases short and J 2 bases short, with 10 bases between. The CDR3 sequence is 14 residues long. The CDR3 bases are TGTGCCAGCAGCTTAAGTGAGGAGGCCTACGAGCAGTACGTC. Translation: CASSLSEEAYEQYV.